The present T cell receptor (beta chain) was sequenced within a study of shared clonotypes between healthy human individuals. On the study more broadly: Three plates each covered CD4 naive and memory; CD8 naive two, CD8 memory one. Study-wide results and limits: Generation probabilities of non-shared clonotypes were lower (relative to those shared by all four donors).

The sample holds a few counts of this clone. Its antigen is as yet unknown. The method was immunoSEQ multiplex PCR; TCRdb's version includes in-frame clones alone and lacks a portion of them. The profile shows some 380,000 clones, about 97% of them singletons. The CDR3 extends over 15 amino acids. Trimming pared 4 bases from V and 5 bases from J, leaving 15 bases between. Germline CDR1 and CDR2: ENHRY and SYGVKD. Adult donors, all healthy and HIV-negative, had no recent acute infections or vaccinations. The sequence derives from a man aged 25 to 40 in good health. The sample taken for sequencing was memory CD8+ T cells sorted from blood. Indicated subset: CD45RO+ cells pooled with CCR7-negative TemRA cells. The V gene is TRBV10-3, the J gene TRBJ2-1; a weak D match, TRBD2 (5 bases). This CDR3 is CAISVERNSNNEQFF. CDR3 in DNA: TGTGCCATCAGTGTTGAGCGGAACTCTAACAATGAGCAGTTCTTC.